The next 23 T cell receptor beta chains were all read from a single sample in a study of T cells in Graves' hyperthyroidism and ophthalmopathy. What was amplified from RNA transcripts were TCR beta CDR3 regions. Primed by the HTBI set, a first-round RT-PCR was run on the TCR CDR3. TCRdb itself ran the multiplex PCR reads through MiXCR, one entry per CDR3 protein. The sample lists fewer than 350,000 distinct CDR3 sequences; over 15% were seen once. Sequencing was carried out using blood. The receptors stem from a woman between 40 and 55 years old with Graves' ophthalmopathy.

At least ten counts were recorded for this clonotype. The chain combines TRBV5-4 with TRBJ1-6; D is possibly TRBD1 (5 bases). This CDR3 is 18 amino acids long. Germline CDR1 is SGHNT and CDR2 is YYREEE (reference sequence). V lost 2 bases and J 9 bases, leaving 24 bases between the germline ends. CDR3 in amino acids: CASSFHTPARDRVSPLHF. The CDR3 nucleotides read TGTGCCAGCAGCTTCCATACCCCCGCCAGGGATAGGGTTTCACCCCTCCACTTT.

This clonotype was counted at least ten times. Here the CDR3 reads CASSFSQSYEQYF. CDR3 in DNA: TGTGCCAGCAGCTTTAGTCAATCCTACGAGCAGTACTTC. The chain has TRBV11-2 and TRBJ2-7; D is ambiguous. V was pared by 3 bases and J by 1 base, with 7 bases between. This CDR3 has 13 residues. The germline V gene encodes CDR1 SGHAT and CDR2 FQNNGV.

This chain connects TRBV6-1 to TRBJ1-5, with D unclear. The CDR3 is 13 residues long. Looked up from germline, CDR1 is MNHNS and CDR2 is SASEGT. V gave up 6 bases and J gave up 4 bases, with 10 bases separating them. The CDR3 region has the DNA TGTGCCAGCAGAACGCGAGGGAATCAGCCCCAGCATTTT. This gives the protein CASRTRGNQPQHF.

The chain is built from TRBV12-3 or TRBV12-4 and TRBJ2-7, with 10 bases lining up with TRBD1. The V and J ends lost 8 bases and 3 bases, in that order; junction bases with no gene match: 10. The CDR3 has 15 residues. CDR3 bases: TGTGCCAGCGTAAGCCCGGGACAGGGGATCTACGAGCAGTACTTC. Protein product: CASVSPGQGIYEQYF.

In its sample, this clonotype was seen many times. This rearrangement joins TRBV12-3 or TRBV12-4 to TRBJ1-2, with 8 bases identical to TRBD1. V dropped 3 bases and J dropped 6; count of bases not matched to a gene: 6. The CDR3 is made up of 14 amino acids. This CDR3 reads CASSFIGQGDGYTF. Written as DNA, the CDR3 is TGTGCCAGCAGTTTCATAGGACAGGGAGATGGCTACACCTTC.

The chain is built from TRBV19 and TRBJ1-6, with unresolved D. CDR3 size: 11 residues. Trimming shortened V by 8 bases and J by 17 bases, and 16 bases separated the two germline ends. CDR1 and CDR2 (germline): LNHDA, SQIVND (reference sequence). CDR3 nucleotide sequence: TGTGCCAGTTCTTCAGCAAATACGATCCACTTT. Translating gives CASSSANTIHF. Together with reference TRBV19 and TRBJ1-6, the CDR3 gives the full variable domain: DGGITQSPKYLFRKEGQNVTLSCEQNLNHDAMYWYRQDPGQGLRLIYYSQIVNDFQKGDIAEGYSVSREKKESFPLTVTSAQKNPTAFYLCASSSANTIHFGNGTRLTVT.

There are many counts of this clonotype. The chain recombines TRBV6-2 or TRBV6-3 with TRBJ2-2; TRBD2 might be the D (6 bases). The CDR3 is made up of 18 amino acids. V was trimmed by 0 bases and J by 0 bases, leaving 14 bases between them. Germline CDR1 MNHEY, CDR2 SVGEGT. CDR3 loop: CASSYSFWPGANTGELFF. CDR3 DNA sequence: TGTGCCAGCAGTTACTCTTTCTGGCCGGGAGCGAACACCGGGGAGCTGTTTTTT.

The chain recombines TRBV7-9 with TRBJ1-1, with TRBD1 matching 10 bases. This CDR3 spans 14 amino acids. Losses at the gene ends were 8 bases for V and 4 bases for J; bases not matched to a gene: 7. The germline gives CDR1 SEHNR, CDR2 FQNEAQ (reference sequence). CDR3 sequence: CASGRGQGVTEAFF. CDR3 DNA sequence: TGTGCCAGCGGACGAGGACAGGGGGTCACTGAAGCTTTCTTT.

The sample holds many counts of this clonotype. The chain couples TRBV18 to TRBJ1-1; weak D call: TRBD1 (5 bases). The CDR3 spans 13 residues. From germline, CDR1 is KGHSH and CDR2 LQKENI. Trimming left V 3 bases short and J 5 bases short, with 10 bases between. This CDR3 reads CASSPPGVTEAFF. The DNA for the CDR3 is TGTGCCAGCTCACCCCCGGGGGTTACTGAAGCTTTCTTT.

This clonotype was detected a few times. The chain couples TRBV11-2 to TRBJ2-2; D is undetermined. Germline V lookup: CDR1 SGHAT, CDR2 FQNNGV. The CDR3 sequence is 14 residues long. V was cut by 4 bases and J by 6 bases, with 12 bases left in between. The CDR3 bases are TGTGCCAGCAGCTCCATTCGGCTTCCCGGGGAGCTGTTTTTT. Translating it yields CASSSIRLPGELFF.

This clonotype was observed a handful of times. The V and J genes are TRBV4-3 and TRBJ2-2, with 12 bases matching TRBD2. The CDR3 is made up of 18 amino acids. Losses at the gene ends were 0 bases for V and 6 bases for J; bases not matched to a gene: 8. Germline V CDR1 and CDR2: LGHNA, YSLEER. CDR3 nucleotides: TGCGCCAGCAGCCAAGAGGCTAGCGGGAGGGCCAGGGCCGGGGAGCTGTTTTTT. Protein sequence: CASSQEASGRARAGELFF.

This clonotype has a count of ten or more. The gene calls are TRBV6-2 or TRBV6-3 and TRBJ2-2, with D hard to call. V was cut by 2 bases and J by 8 bases, with 3 bases left in between. Germline lookup yields CDR1 MNHEY and CDR2 SVGEGT. The CDR3 is 11 amino acids. The CDR3 nucleotides read TGTGCCAGCAGTTACCAAGGGGAGCTGTTTTTT. The encoded protein is CASSYQGELFF.

This clonotype was picked up many times. V usage is TRBV20-1 and J usage is TRBJ2-7; D is possibly TRBD2 (5 bases). Between the trimmed V and J ends, which lost 3 bases and 4 bases, there was a span of 10 bases. CDR3 length: 12 residues. CDR1 and CDR2 from the germline V gene are DFQATT and SNEGSKA (reference sequence). The CDR3 sequence: CSARFRGYEQYF. The DNA for the CDR3 is TGCAGTGCTAGGTTCCGAGGGTACGAGCAGTACTTC.

In its sample, this clonotype was seen many times. The CDR3 protein is CASRLQGRDYGYTF. Here the CDR3 DNA reads TGTGCCAGCAGATTGCAGGGAAGGGACTATGGCTACACCTTC. The genes are TRBV28 and TRBJ1-2; the D gene is possibly TRBD1 (5 bases). V dropped 6 bases and J dropped 3 bases, with 14 bases sitting between them. This CDR3 is 14 amino acids long. Germline CDR1 is MDHEN and CDR2 is SYDVKM.

This clonotype has ten or more counts. This rearrangement joins TRBV28 to TRBJ2-5, with D perhaps TRBD1 (5 bases). Trimming removed 7 bases from V and 4 bases from J, with 13 bases in between. The CDR3 has 13 amino acids. The germline gives CDR1 MDHEN, CDR2 SYDVKM. CDR3 loop: CASIGQGIETQYF. CDR3 sequence (DNA): TGTGCCAGCATAGGGCAGGGAATAGAGACCCAGTACTTC.

This clonotype was counted many times. The gene calls are TRBV7-2 and TRBJ1-1; D is ambiguous. V lost 5 bases, J lost 0 bases, and 7 bases lay in between. CDR1 SGHTA and CDR2 FQGNSA come from the germline V gene. The CDR3 spans 13 residues. CDR3 DNA: TGTGCCAGCAGCCAACACCTGAACACTGAAGCTTTCTTT. Encoded protein: CASSQHLNTEAFF.

This clonotype was seen at least ten times. This rearrangement joins TRBV20-1 to TRBJ2-4, with D uncertain. V was pared by 5 bases and J by 2 bases, with 7 bases between. In germline, CDR1 is DFQATT, CDR2 SNEGSKA (reference sequence). This CDR3 comprises 12 residues. The DNA of the CDR3 is TGCAGTGCTCTGGGGTCCAAAAACATTCAGTACTTC. It translates to CSALGSKNIQYF.

The CDR3 nucleotides read TGTGCCAGCAGTCGCAGACCTACAGGGGCCACTGAAGCTTTCTTT. Its translation is CASSRRPTGATEAFF. V gene TRBV2 combines with J gene TRBJ1-1, with 7 bases lining up with TRBD1. V was pared by 5 bases and J by 4 bases, with 10 bases of the junction left unmatched. The CDR3 extends over 15 amino acids. Germline CDR1 reads SNHLY; CDR2 reads FYNNEI.

In this sample, this clonotype turned up many times. The V call is TRBV2, the J call TRBJ1-1; D is ambiguous. V shed 5 bases and J shed 3 bases, with 16 bases lying between them. Germline V gives CDR1 SNHLY, CDR2 FYNNEI. The CDR3 has 15 residues. CDR3: CASSPDPGLYTEAFF. The CDR3 region has the DNA TGTGCCAGCAGTCCAGATCCGGGCCTATACACTGAAGCTTTCTTT.

This clonotype was counted ten times or more. The chain joins TRBV27 to TRBJ1-2, with TRBD1 matching over 8 bases. V shed 5 bases and J 6 bases; nucleotides not matched to a gene: 5. Looked up from germline, CDR1 is MNHEY and CDR2 is SMNVEV (reference sequence). This CDR3 spans 13 amino acids. In nucleotides, the CDR3 is TGTGCCAGCAGTAGTGGACAGGGAAATGGCTACACCTTC. Translated: CASSSGQGNGYTF.

The table lists this clonotype with many counts. The chain couples TRBV15 to TRBJ2-7; D gene unclear. The V end lost 1 base, the J end lost 0 bases, and 10 bases lay between the germline ends. Germline V CDR1 and CDR2: LNHNV, YYDKDF (reference sequence). This CDR3 has 15 amino acids. The CDR3: CATSRGVASSYEQYF. The CDR3 bases are TGTGCCACCAGCAGAGGCGTCGCGAGCTCCTACGAGCAGTACTTC.

This clonotype was found many times. The J gene is TRBJ1-6, the V gene TRBV7-9, with unresolved D. V was trimmed by 5 bases and J by 10 bases, leaving 12 bases between them. The germline V gene has CDR1 SEHNR and CDR2 FQNEAQ (reference sequence). The CDR3 length is 13 residues. For the CDR3, the DNA is TGTGCCAGCAGCCTCGAGGGAGACTCACCCCTCCACTTT. Translated, it gives CASSLEGDSPLHF. The full variable domain, in which reference TRBV7-9 and TRBJ1-6 provide the parts outside the CDR3, is DTGVSQNPRHKITKRGQNVTFRCDPISEHNRLYWYRQTLGQGPEFLTYFQNEAQLEKSRLLSDRFSAERPKGSFSTLEIQRTEQGDSAMYLCASSLEGDSPLHFGNGTRLTVT.

This clonotype was counted ten times or more. The J gene is TRBJ2-5, the V gene TRBV12-3 or TRBV12-4; D unresolved. V was shortened by 3 bases and J by 5 bases, with 10 bases between the two germline ends. The CDR3 has 13 amino acids. The CDR3 nucleotides read TGTGCCAGCAGTTTTGGATTTGGGGAGACCCAGTACTTC. The encoded protein is CASSFGFGETQYF.